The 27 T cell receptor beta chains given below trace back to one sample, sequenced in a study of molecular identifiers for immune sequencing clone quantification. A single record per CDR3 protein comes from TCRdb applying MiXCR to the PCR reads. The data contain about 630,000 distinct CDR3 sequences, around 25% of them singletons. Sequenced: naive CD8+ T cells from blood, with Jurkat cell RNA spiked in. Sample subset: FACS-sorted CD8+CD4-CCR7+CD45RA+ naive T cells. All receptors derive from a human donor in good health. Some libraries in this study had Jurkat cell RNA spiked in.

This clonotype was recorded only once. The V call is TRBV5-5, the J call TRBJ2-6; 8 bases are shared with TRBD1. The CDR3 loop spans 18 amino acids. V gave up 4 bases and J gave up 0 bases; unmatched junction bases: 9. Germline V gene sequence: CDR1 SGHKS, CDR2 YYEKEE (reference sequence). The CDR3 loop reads CASSEDRAPYSGANVLTF. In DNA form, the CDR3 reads TGTGCCAGCAGCGAGGACAGGGCCCCTTACTCTGGGGCCAACGTCCTGACTTTC.

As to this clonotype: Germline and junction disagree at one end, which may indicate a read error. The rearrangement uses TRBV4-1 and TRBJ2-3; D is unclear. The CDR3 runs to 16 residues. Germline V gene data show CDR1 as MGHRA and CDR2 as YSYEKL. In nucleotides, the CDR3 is TGCGCCGGCAGCCAAGATTTAGGAGACGCCACAGATACGCAGTATTTT. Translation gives CAGSQDLGDATDTQYF.

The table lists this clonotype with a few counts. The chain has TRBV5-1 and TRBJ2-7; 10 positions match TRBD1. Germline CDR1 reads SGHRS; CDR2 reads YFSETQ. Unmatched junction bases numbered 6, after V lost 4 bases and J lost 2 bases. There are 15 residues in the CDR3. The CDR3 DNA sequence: TGCGCCAGCAGCCCGGGACAGGGGCGTACCTACGAGCAGTACTTC. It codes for CASSPGQGRTYEQYF.

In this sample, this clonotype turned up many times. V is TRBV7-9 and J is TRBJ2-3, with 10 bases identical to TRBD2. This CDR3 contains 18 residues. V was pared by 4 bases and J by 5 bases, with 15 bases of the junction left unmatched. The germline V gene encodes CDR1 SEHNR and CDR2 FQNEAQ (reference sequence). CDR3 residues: CASSSHKSLAGKIDTQYF. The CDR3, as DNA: TGTGCCAGCAGCTCCCACAAATCACTAGCGGGGAAGATAGATACGCAGTATTTT.

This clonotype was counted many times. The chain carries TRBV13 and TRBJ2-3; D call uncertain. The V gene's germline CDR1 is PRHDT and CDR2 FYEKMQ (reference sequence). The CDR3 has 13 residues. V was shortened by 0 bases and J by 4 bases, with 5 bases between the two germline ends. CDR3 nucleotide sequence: TGTGCCAGCAGCTTAGGCAACGCAGATACGCAGTATTTT. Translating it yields CASSLGNADTQYF.

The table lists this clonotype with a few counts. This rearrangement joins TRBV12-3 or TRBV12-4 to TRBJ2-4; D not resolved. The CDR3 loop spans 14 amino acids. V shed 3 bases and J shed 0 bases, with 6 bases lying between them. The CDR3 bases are TGTGCCAGCAGTTTTGGCCTAGCCAAAAACATTCAGTACTTC. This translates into CASSFGLAKNIQYF.

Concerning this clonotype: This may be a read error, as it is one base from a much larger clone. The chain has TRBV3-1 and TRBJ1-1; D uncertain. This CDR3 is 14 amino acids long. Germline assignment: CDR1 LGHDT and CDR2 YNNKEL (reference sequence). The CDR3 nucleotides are TGTGCCAGCTCGCCAGGTAAGATGAACACTGAAGCTTCCTTT. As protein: CASSPGKMNTEASF.

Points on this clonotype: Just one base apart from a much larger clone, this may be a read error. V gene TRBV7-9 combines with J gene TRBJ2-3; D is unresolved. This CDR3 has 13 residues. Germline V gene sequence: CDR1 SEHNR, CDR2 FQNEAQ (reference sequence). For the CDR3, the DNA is TGTCCCAGCCGGAAGACGGGCGGAGATACGCAGTATTTT. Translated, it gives CPSRKTGGDTQYF.

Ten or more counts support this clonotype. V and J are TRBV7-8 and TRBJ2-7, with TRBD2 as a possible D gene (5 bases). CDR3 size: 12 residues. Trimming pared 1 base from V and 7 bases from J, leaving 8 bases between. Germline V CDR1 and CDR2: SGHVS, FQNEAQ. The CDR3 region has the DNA TGTGCCAGCAGCTTAGTTACGGGGGAGCAGTACTTC. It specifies CASSLVTGEQYF. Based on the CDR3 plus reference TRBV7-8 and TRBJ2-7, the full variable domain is GAGVSQSPRYKVAKRGQDVALRCDPISGHVSLFWYQQALGQGPEFLTYFQNEAQLDKSGLPSDRFFAERPEGSVSTLKIQRTQQEDSAVYLCASSLVTGEQYFGPGTRLTVT.

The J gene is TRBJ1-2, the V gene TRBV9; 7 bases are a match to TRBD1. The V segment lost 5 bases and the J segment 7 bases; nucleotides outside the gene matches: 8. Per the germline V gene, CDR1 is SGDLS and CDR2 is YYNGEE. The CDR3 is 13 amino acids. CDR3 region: CASSNGGGLGYTF. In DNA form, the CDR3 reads TGTGCCAGCAGTAACGGAGGGGGCCTTGGCTACACCTTC.

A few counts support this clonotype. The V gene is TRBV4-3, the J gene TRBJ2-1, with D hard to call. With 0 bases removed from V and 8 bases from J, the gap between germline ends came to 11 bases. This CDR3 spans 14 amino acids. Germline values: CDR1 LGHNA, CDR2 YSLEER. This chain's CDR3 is CASSQEVVRYEQFF. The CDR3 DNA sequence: TGCGCCAGCAGCCAAGAGGTAGTCAGGTATGAGCAGTTCTTC.

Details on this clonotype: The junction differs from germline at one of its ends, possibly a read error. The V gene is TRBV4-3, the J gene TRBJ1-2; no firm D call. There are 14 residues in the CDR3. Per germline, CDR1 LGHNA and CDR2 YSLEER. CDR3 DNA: TGCGCCTGCAGCCAAGAACGAACCAAATATGGCTACACCTTC. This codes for CACSQERTKYGYTF.

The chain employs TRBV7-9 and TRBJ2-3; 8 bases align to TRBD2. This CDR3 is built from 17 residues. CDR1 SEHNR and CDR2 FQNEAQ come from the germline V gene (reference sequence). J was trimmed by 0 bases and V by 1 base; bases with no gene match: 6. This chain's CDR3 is CASSLVGLGPSTDTQYF. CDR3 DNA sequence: TGTGCCAGCAGCTTAGTGGGACTAGGGCCTAGCACAGATACGCAGTATTTT.

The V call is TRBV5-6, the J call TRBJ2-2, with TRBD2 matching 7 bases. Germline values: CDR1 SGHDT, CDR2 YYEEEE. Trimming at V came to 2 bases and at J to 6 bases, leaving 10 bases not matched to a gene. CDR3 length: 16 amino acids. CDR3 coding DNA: TGTGCCAGCAGCTTCGTTGCGGGAGTTAGCTCCGGGGAGCTGTTTTTT. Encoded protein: CASSFVAGVSSGELFF.

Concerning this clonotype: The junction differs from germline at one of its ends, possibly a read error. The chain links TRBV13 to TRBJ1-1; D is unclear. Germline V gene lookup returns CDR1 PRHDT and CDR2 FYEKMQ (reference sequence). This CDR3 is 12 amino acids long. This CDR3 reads CASSFLNTEASF. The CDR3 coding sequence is TGTGCCAGCAGCTTTCTGAACACTGAAGCTTCCTTT.

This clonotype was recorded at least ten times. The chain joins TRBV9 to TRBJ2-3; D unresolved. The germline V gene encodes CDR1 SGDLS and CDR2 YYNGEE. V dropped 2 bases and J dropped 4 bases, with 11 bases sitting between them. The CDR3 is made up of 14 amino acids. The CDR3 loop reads CASSVISPPDTQYF. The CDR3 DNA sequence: TGTGCCAGCAGCGTGATAAGCCCCCCAGATACGCAGTATTTT.

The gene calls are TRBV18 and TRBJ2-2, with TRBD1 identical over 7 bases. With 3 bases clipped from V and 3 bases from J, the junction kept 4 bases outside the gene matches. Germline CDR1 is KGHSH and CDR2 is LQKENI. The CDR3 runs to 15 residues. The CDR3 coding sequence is TGTGCCAGCTCACCTACTGACAGGGACACCGGGGAGCTGTTTTTT. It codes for CASSPTDRDTGELFF.

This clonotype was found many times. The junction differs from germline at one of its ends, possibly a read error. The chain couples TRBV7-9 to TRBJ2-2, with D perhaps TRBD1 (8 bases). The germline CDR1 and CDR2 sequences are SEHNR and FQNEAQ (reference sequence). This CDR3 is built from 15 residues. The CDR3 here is CASRTGTTNTGELFF. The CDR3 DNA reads TGCGCCAGCAGGACAGGGACTACGAACACCGGGGAGCTGTTTTTT.

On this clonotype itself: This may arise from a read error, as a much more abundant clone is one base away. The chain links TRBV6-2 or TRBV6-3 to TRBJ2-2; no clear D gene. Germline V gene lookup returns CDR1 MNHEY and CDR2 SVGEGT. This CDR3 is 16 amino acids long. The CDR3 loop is CARSYSRRKNTGELFF. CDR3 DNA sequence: TGTGCCAGGAGTTACTCGAGACGGAAGAACACCGGGGAGCTGTTTTTT.

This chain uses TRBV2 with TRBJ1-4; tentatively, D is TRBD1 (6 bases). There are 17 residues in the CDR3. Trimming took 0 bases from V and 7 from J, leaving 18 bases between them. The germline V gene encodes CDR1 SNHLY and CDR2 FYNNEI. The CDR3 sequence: CASSEALEGHWSEKLFF. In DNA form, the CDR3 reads TGTGCCAGCAGTGAAGCGCTTGAGGGACATTGGAGTGAAAAACTGTTTTTT.

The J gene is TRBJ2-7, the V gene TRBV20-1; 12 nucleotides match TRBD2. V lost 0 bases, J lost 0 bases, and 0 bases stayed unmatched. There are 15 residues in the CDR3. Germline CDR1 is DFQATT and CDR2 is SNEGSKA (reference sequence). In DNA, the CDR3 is TGCAGTGCTAGAGAACTAGCGGGGGGCTCCTACGAGCAGTACTTC. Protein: CSARELAGGSYEQYF.

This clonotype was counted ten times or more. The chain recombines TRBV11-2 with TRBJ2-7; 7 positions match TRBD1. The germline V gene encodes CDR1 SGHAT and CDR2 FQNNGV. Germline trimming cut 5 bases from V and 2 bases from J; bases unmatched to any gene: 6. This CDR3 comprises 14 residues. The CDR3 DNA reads TGTGCCAGCAGCCCCGTGACAGGGCCCTACGAGCAGTACTTC. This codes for CASSPVTGPYEQYF.

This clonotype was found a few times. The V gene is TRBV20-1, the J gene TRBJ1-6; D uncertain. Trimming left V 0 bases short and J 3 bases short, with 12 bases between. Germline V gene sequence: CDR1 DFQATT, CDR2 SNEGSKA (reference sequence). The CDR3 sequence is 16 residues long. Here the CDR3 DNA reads TGCAGTGCTAGAGATGATACTATTATCTATAATTCACCCCTCCACTTT. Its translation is CSARDDTIIYNSPLHF.

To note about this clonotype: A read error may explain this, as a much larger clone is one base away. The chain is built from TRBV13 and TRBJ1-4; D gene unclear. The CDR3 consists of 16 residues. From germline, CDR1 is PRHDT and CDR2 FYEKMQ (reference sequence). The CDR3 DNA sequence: TGTGCCAGCAGCTTTGCTCGGGCCGCAACTAATGAAAAAGTGTTTTTT. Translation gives CASSFARAATNEKVFF.

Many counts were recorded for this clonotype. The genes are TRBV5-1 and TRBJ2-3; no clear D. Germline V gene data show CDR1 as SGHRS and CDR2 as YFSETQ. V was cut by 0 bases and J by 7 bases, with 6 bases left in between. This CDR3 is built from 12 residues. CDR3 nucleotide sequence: TGCGCCAGCAGCTTGGACAGTTATACGCAGTATTTT. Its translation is CASSLDSYTQYF.

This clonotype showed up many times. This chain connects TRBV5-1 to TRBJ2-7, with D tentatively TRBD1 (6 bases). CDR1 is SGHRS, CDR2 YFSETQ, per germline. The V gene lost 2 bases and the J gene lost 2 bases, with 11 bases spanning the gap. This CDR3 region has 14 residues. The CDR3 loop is CASSFQGSAYEQYF. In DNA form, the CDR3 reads TGCGCCAGCAGCTTTCAGGGGTCTGCCTACGAGCAGTACTTC.

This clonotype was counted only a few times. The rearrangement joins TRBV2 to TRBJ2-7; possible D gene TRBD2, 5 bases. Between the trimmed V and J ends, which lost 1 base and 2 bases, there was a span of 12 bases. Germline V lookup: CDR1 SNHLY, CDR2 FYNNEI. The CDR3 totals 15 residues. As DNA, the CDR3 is TGTGCCAGCAGTGAAGGAATGCGGGTTACCTACGAGCAGTACTTC. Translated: CASSEGMRVTYEQYF.